These 18 T cell receptor beta chains originate from one sample sequenced in a study of blood T cell repertoires in COVID-19. Clones were read by immunoSEQ multiplex PCR, and TCRdb kept only the in-frame ones, dropping some. Of 250,000 to 300,000 clones listed, roughly 85% are singletons. Sequencing was performed on peripheral blood. Receptor source: a woman aged 30 to 39 with active or convalescent COVID-19.

The rearrangement uses TRBV28 and TRBJ1-2, with D possibly being TRBD1 (5 bases). The V end lost 4 bases, the J end lost 8 bases, and 11 bases lay between the germline ends. The CDR3 is 12 residues long. Germline values: CDR1 MDHEN, CDR2 SYDVKM. CDR3 sequence reads: CASSSQGRGYTF. The CDR3 DNA follows: TGTGCCAGCAGTTCCCAGGGTAGGGGCTACACCTTC.

This sequence joins TRBV6-5 and TRBJ1-1; 8 nucleotides match TRBD1. The CDR3 spans 14 residues. The trim removed 4 bases at V and 5 bases at J, leaving 6 bases unmatched. CDR1 is MNHEY, CDR2 SVGAGI, per germline. CDR3 sequence (DNA): TGTGCCAGCAGTTTTTCAGGGGGCTTGACTGAAGCTTTCTTT. This gives the protein CASSFSGGLTEAFF.

The CDR3 DNA is TGTGCCAGCAGCTGGAAGCGGGGGGCAGAGACCCAGTACTTC. Its translation is CASSWKRGAETQYF. The chain carries TRBV7-2 and TRBJ2-5; 9 nucleotides line up with TRBD2. Looked up from germline, CDR1 is SGHTA and CDR2 is FQGNSA. The CDR3 length is 14 residues. V trimming: 4 bases; J trimming: 4 bases; junction bases outside the gene matches: 4.

The CDR3 nucleotides are TGTGCCAGCAGTGAAGCGGACCTCGAGGGCGAGCAGTACTTC. Its translation: CASSEADLEGEQYF. This rearrangement joins TRBV6-1 to TRBJ2-7; tentatively, D is TRBD2 (5 bases). Trimming shortened V by 0 bases and J by 6 bases, and 12 bases separated the two germline ends. The germline CDR1 and CDR2 sequences are MNHNS and SASEGT. This CDR3 spans 14 amino acids.

CDR3 nucleotide sequence: TGTGCCAGCAGGGACAGGGGGGGGATGGGTGAAAAACTGTTTTTT. Translated: CASRDRGGMGEKLFF. The V gene is TRBV25-1, the J gene TRBJ1-4; 10 bases are shared with TRBD1. The CDR3 extends over 15 amino acids. Germline values: CDR1 MGHDK, CDR2 SYGVNS. Germline trimming cut 6 bases from V and 7 bases from J; bases unmatched to any gene: 8.

The chain joins TRBV6-5 to TRBJ1-1; 7 bases line up with TRBD1. J was trimmed by 0 bases and V by 6 bases; bases with no gene match: 4. Germline V lookup: CDR1 MNHEY, CDR2 SVGAGI. There are 14 residues in the CDR3. CDR3 DNA: TGTGCCAGCAGGGTAGGGGGCGTGAACACTGAAGCTTTCTTT. Its translation is CASRVGGVNTEAFF.

This clone was seen a handful of times. V gene TRBV5-1 combines with J gene TRBJ2-7; perhaps TRBD1 as D (6 bases). Germline CDR1 and CDR2: SGHRS and YFSETQ. This CDR3 contains 14 residues. V was pared by 2 bases and J by 5 bases, with 14 bases between. CDR3 sequence reads: CASSFPGVGDEQYF. CDR3 nucleotides: TGCGCCAGCAGCTTCCCAGGGGTAGGCGACGAGCAGTACTTC. The full variable domain, with the rest looked up from reference TRBV5-1 and TRBJ2-7, is KAGVTQTPRYLIKTRGQQVTLSCSPISGHRSVSWYQQTPGQGLQFLFEYFSETQRNKGNFPGRFSGRQFSNSRSEMNVSTLELGDSALYLCASSFPGVGDEQYFGPGTRLTVT.

This sequence joins TRBV9 and TRBJ1-3; D remains unclear. Germline V lookup: CDR1 SGDLS, CDR2 YYNGEE. Trimming left V 1 base short and J 2 bases short, with 16 bases between. The CDR3 contains 17 residues. CDR3 region: CASSVLPVHSTGNTIYF. The CDR3 DNA is TGTGCCAGCAGCGTACTCCCAGTACACAGTACTGGAAACACCATATATTTT.

This clone has just one count. The chain is built from TRBV30 and TRBJ1-1; D is perhaps TRBD1 (5 bases). This CDR3 spans 12 amino acids. With 3 bases removed from V and 5 bases from J, the gap between germline ends came to 10 bases. Germline V gene lookup returns CDR1 GTSNPN and CDR2 SVGIG (reference sequence). The CDR3 bases are TGTGCCTGGAGCGGGGGGGTGACTGAAGCTTTCTTT. Translation gives CAWSGGVTEAFF.

The gene calls are TRBV5-1 and TRBJ2-7; D not resolved. This CDR3 spans 13 amino acids. In germline, CDR1 is SGHRS, CDR2 YFSETQ. V was clipped by 0 bases and J by 2 bases, with 6 bases between them. CDR3 DNA sequence: TGCGCCAGCAGCTTGGCCAGAACCTACGAGCAGTACTTC. It codes for CASSLARTYEQYF.

Remarks on this clone: Compared with germline, one end of the junction differs, possibly owing to a read error. This chain uses TRBV4-3 with TRBJ1-3; D gene unclear. This CDR3 is built from 17 residues. The germline V gene encodes CDR1 LGHNA and CDR2 YSLEER. The CDR3 protein is CASSQDREGPSGNTIYF. For the CDR3, the DNA is TGCGCCAGCAGCCAAGATAGGGAGGGTCCGTCTGGCAACACCATATATTTT.

V gene TRBV6-6 combines with J gene TRBJ1-2; possible D gene TRBD1, 6 bases. Germline loops: CDR1 MNHNY, CDR2 SVGAGI (reference sequence). V shed 0 bases and J shed 7 bases, with 18 bases lying between them. The CDR3 spans 16 residues. In DNA, the CDR3 is TGTGCCAGCAGTTACTCGGGGGGGGCGCGGAGTGGTGGCTACACCTTC. This encodes CASSYSGGARSGGYTF.

V and J are TRBV19 and TRBJ2-5, with 8 bases that match TRBD2. Losses at the gene ends were 5 bases for V and 5 bases for J; bases not matched to a gene: 16. CDR1 and CDR2 from the germline V gene are LNHDA and SQIVND (reference sequence). This CDR3 has 17 residues. As DNA, the CDR3 is TGTGCCAGTAGTCACAACCCCCGCGCGGGGGGTGTGGAGACCCAGTACTTC. Protein product: CASSHNPRAGGVETQYF.

V gene TRBV29-1 combines with J gene TRBJ1-4, with 7 nucleotides matching TRBD1. V was clipped by 1 base and J by 7 bases; unmatched bases: 6. This CDR3 comprises 14 residues. In germline, CDR1 is SQVTM, CDR2 ANQGSEA. CDR3 in DNA: TGCAGCGTTGAAGGGCCAGGGGGAGGTGAAAAACTGTTTTTT. It specifies CSVEGPGGGEKLFF.

This chain joins TRBV10-1 and TRBJ1-5; the match to TRBD1 covers 7 bases. CDR1 and CDR2 (germline): WNHNN, SYGVQD (reference sequence). V shed 1 base and J 0 bases; nucleotides not matched to a gene: 6. This CDR3 region has 17 residues. CDR3 region: CASSECLGQASNQPQHF. The CDR3 DNA reads TGCGCCAGCAGTGAGTGCCTAGGACAGGCTAGCAATCAGCCCCAGCATTTT.

The chain recombines TRBV7-9 with TRBJ2-1; 13 bases map to TRBD2. This CDR3 has 17 amino acids. CDR1 is SEHNR and CDR2 is FQNEAQ in the germline V gene (reference sequence). J was trimmed by 10 bases and V by 6 bases; bases with no gene match: 15. The CDR3 sequence: CASSPNGLAGVYYEQFF. The DNA of the CDR3 is TGTGCCAGCAGTCCCAATGGACTAGCGGGGGTATACTACGAGCAGTTCTTC.

This sequence joins TRBV29-1 and TRBJ2-6, with TRBD1 identical over 11 bases. Losses at the gene ends were 6 bases for V and 3 bases for J; bases not matched to a gene: 7. Germline CDR1 SQVTM, CDR2 ANQGSEA. The CDR3 totals 16 residues. The CDR3 bases are TGCAGCGTGGGGGACAGGGGGAAATTTGGGGCCAACGTCCTGACTTTC. Residues: CSVGDRGKFGANVLTF. Based on the CDR3 plus reference TRBV29-1 and TRBJ2-6, the full variable domain is SAVISQKPSRDICQRGTSLTIQCQVDSQVTMMFWYRQQPGQSLTLIATANQGSEATYESGFVIDKFPISRPNLTFSTLTVSNMSPEDSSIYLCSVGDRGKFGANVLTFGAGSRLTVL.

This chain uses TRBV19 with TRBJ2-3; D remains ambiguous. CDR1 and CDR2 (germline): LNHDA, SQIVND (reference sequence). This CDR3 spans 12 amino acids. Trimming took off 6 bases at V and 4 bases at J, with 8 bases between the two ends. CDR3 in amino acids: CASSQSPDTQYF. The CDR3 DNA follows: TGTGCCAGTAGCCAAAGCCCAGATACGCAGTATTTT.